This entry lists 10 T cell receptor delta chains sequenced from one sample in a study of gamma-delta chains in newborns, infants, children. TCRdb re-called clones from the reads via CATT. There are 15,000 or so delta-chain clones in the sample; roughly 7.7% occur only once, and about 22% lies in the top ten. The sample comprised blood. All receptors derive from a child who was a newborn, infant or young child, either healthy, febrile or measles-vaccinated (not recorded which).

This clone was observed at least ten times. This sample also contains other DNA sequences that code for the same CDR3. The rearrangement joins TRDV2 to TRDJ3, with 11 bases fitting TRDD3. Germline CDR1 and CDR2: GEAIGNYY and EKD. The CDR3 is 19 residues long. With V trimmed by 1 base and J by 0 bases, 4 bases remained unmatched. The CDR3 coding sequence is TGTGCCTGTGACACTGGGGGATACGCGAGCTCCTGGGACACCCGACAGATGTTTTTC. As protein: CACDTGGYASSWDTRQMFF.

Many counts were recorded for this clone. Other DNA sequences within the sample encode an identical CDR3. The rearrangement links TRDV2 to TRDJ1; D unresolved. The germline V and J ends were trimmed by 0 bases and 0 bases, with 7 bases remaining between them. The CDR3 covers 14 residues. Germline V gives CDR1 GEAIGNYY, CDR2 EKD. The CDR3 DNA reads TGTGCCTGTGACACCGTTGGATACACCGATAAACTCATCTTT. Its protein product is CACDTVGYTDKLIF.

This clone was counted a few times. The CDR3 coding sequence is TGTGCCTGTGACCCGTCATTCTGGGGGATACAGGGACAACTCTTCTTT. Protein product: CACDPSFWGIQGQLFF. The chain has TRDV2 and TRDJ2; 11 positions match TRDD3. V lost 3 bases, J lost 10 bases, and 12 bases stayed unmatched. Germline V gene lookup returns CDR1 GEAIGNYY and CDR2 EKD. This CDR3 has 16 residues.

The chain employs TRDV2 and TRDJ1; 10 nucleotides match TRDD3. The CDR3 consists of 16 residues. Trimming removed 3 bases from V and 0 bases from J; junction bases left unmatched: 6. Germline loops: CDR1 GEAIGNYY, CDR2 EKD. The CDR3 loop reads CACDLLGDVYTDKLIF. CDR3 coding DNA: TGTGCCTGTGACCTACTGGGGGATGTGTACACCGATAAACTCATCTTT.

Concerning this clone itself: In the same sample, other DNA sequences code for this CDR3. The chain links TRDV2 to TRDJ3; the match to TRDD3 covers 10 bases. Germline CDR1 is GEAIGNYY and CDR2 is EKD. Trimming removed 6 bases from V and 1 base from J; junction bases left unmatched: 17. This CDR3 contains 21 residues. The CDR3 DNA is TGTGCCTGTACTGGGGGATTCACGTTACGTCCTAGTTCCTGGGACACCCGACAGATGTTTTTC. Its protein product is CACTGGFTLRPSSWDTRQMFF.

As regards this clone: TCRdb's protein and the translated DNA diverge at residue 10; the protein reported here is the translation of the DNA. The V gene is TRDV2, the J gene TRDJ3; TRDD3 agrees at 10 bases. This CDR3 contains 19 residues. Germline V gene lookup returns CDR1 GEAIGNYY and CDR2 EKD. V trimming: 0 bases; J trimming: 1 base; junction bases outside the gene matches: 5. The CDR3 DNA reads TGTGCCTGTGACACCTGGGGGATACCGATGTCCTGGGACACCCGACAGATGTTTTTC. Translated, it gives CACDTWGIPMSWDTRQMFF.

Details on this clone: One base separates it from a far larger clone, so it is likely a read error. The same CDR3 also results from other DNA sequences found in this sample. The genes are TRDV2 and TRDJ2, with TRDD3 matching 13 bases. Germline trimming cut 2 bases from V and 6 bases from J; bases unmatched to any gene: 2. The CDR3 is 15 residues long. Germline loops: CDR1 GEAIGNYY, CDR2 EKD. The CDR3 DNA is TGTGCCTGTGACATACTGGGGGATACGGCAGCACAACTCTTCTTT. Translating gives CACDILGDTAAQLFF.

This clone was detected a few times. At the DNA level, this CDR3 is encoded by other sequences in the same sample as well. CDR3 sequence (DNA): TGTGCCTGTGACACCGCGGGGGCTCGCTCCTGGGACACCCGACAGATGTTTTTC. It codes for CACDTAGARSWDTRQMFF. The chain is built from TRDV2 and TRDJ3; D possibly corresponds to TRDD3 (5 bases). The CDR3 extends over 18 amino acids. CDR1 GEAIGNYY and CDR2 EKD come from the germline V gene. V was clipped by 0 bases and J by 0 bases, with 11 bases between them.

The V call is TRDV2, the J call TRDJ3; 11 bases agree with TRDD3. CDR1 is GEAIGNYY and CDR2 is EKD in the germline V gene. This CDR3 is 21 amino acids long. Losses at the gene ends were 3 bases for V and 0 bases for J; bases not matched to a gene: 12. The chain's CDR3 is CACDAVLGDKVSSWDTRQMFF. Written as DNA, the CDR3 is TGTGCCTGTGACGCTGTACTGGGGGATAAGGTAAGCTCCTGGGACACCCGACAGATGTTTTTC.

This clone was counted between two and nine times. The rearrangement joins TRDV2 to TRDJ2; 13 bases are a match to TRDD3. The CDR3 covers 16 residues. The junction had 7 bases not matched to a gene; V was cut back by 3 bases and J by 7 bases. The germline CDR1 and CDR2 sequences are GEAIGNYY and EKD. Written as DNA, the CDR3 is TGTGCCTGTGACTACGTACTGGGGGATACGAGAGCACAACTCTTCTTT. Translating gives CACDYVLGDTRAQLFF.